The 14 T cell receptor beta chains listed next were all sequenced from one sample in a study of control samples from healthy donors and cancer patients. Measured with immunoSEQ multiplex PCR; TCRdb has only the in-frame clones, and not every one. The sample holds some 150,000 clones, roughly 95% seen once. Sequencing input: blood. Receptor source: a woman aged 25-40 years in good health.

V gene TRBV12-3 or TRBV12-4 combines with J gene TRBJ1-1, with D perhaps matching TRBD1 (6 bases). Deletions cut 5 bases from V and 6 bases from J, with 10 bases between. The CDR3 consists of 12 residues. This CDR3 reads CASSLGQSEAFF. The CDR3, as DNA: TGTGCCAGCAGTCTCGGACAGTCTGAAGCTTTCTTT.

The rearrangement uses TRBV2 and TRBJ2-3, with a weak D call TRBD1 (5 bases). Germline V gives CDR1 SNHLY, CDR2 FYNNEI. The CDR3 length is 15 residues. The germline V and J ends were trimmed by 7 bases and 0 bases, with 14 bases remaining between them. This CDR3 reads CASTPRAASTDTQYF. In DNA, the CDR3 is TGTGCCAGCACCCCCAGGGCCGCGAGCACAGATACGCAGTATTTT.

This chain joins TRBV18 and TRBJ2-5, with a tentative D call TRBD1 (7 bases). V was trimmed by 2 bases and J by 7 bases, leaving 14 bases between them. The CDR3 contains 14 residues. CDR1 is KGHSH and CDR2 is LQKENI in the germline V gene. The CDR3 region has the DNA TGTGCCAGCTCACCATCCATCCAGGGGGGGACCCAGTACTTC. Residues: CASSPSIQGGTQYF.

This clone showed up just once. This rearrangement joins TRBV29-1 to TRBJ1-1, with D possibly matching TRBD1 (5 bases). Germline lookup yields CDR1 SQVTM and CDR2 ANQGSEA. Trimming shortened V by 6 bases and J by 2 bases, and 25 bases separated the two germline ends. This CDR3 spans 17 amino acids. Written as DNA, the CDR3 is TGCAGCGTGGACCCCCGGCAGGGCCCCAAACGTAACACTGAAGCTTTCTTT. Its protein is CSVDPRQGPKRNTEAFF.

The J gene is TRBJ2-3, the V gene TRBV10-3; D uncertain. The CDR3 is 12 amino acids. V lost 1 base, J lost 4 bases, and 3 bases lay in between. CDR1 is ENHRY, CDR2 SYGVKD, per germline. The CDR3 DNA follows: TGTGCCATCAGTGAGTTATCAGATACGCAGTATTTT. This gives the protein CAISELSDTQYF.

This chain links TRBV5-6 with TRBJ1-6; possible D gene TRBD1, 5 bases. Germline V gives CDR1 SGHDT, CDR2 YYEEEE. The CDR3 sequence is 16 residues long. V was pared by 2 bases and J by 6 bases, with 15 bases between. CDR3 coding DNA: TGTGCCAGCAGCTTATTCATACCGGGGGTTAATTCACCCCTCCACTTT. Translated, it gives CASSLFIPGVNSPLHF.

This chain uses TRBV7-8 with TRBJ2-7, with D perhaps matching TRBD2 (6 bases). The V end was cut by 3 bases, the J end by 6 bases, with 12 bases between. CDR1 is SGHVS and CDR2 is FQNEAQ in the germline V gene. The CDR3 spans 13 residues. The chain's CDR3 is CASSFQEGLEQYF. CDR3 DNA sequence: TGTGCCAGCAGCTTCCAGGAGGGCCTCGAGCAGTACTTC.

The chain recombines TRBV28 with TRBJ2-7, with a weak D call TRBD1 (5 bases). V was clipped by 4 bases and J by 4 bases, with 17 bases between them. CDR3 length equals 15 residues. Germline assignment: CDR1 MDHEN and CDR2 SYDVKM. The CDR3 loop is CASSSTGGWSYEQYF. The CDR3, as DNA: TGTGCCAGCAGTTCCACAGGCGGTTGGAGTTACGAGCAGTACTTC. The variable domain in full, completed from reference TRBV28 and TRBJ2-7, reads DVKVTQSSRYLVKRTGEKVFLECVQDMDHENMFWYRQDPGLGLRLIYFSYDVKMKEKGDIPEGYSVSREKKERFSLILESASTNQTSMYLCASSSTGGWSYEQYFGPGTRLTVT.

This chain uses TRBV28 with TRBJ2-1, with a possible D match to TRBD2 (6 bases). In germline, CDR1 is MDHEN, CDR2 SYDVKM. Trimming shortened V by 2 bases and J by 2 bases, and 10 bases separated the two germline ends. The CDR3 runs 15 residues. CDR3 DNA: TGTGCCAGCAGTTTAGCGGGGTACGCCTACAATGAGCAGTTCTTC. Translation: CASSLAGYAYNEQFF.

CDR3 coding DNA: TGTGCCAGCAGTAACCCACGACAGGGAGGGTGGACTGAAGCTTTCTTT. Protein product: CASSNPRQGGWTEAFF. The rearrangement links TRBV6-6 to TRBJ1-1; 7 bases are a match to TRBD1. Per the germline V gene, CDR1 is MNHNY and CDR2 is SVGAGI (reference sequence). The CDR3 contains 16 residues. V dropped 5 bases and J dropped 5; count of bases not matched to a gene: 14.

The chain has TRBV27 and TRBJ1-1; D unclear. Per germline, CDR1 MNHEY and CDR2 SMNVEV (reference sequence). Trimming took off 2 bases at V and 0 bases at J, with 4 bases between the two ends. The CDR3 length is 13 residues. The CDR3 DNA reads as TGTGCCAGCAGTTTAGCTATGAACACTGAAGCTTTCTTT. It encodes CASSLAMNTEAFF.

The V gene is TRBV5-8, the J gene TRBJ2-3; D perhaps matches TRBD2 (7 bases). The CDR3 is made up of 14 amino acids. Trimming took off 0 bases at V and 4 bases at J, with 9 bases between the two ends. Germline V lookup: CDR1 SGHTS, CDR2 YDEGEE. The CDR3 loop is CASSLGGGSDTQYF. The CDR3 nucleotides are TGTGCCAGCAGCTTGGGCGGGGGCTCAGATACGCAGTATTTT.

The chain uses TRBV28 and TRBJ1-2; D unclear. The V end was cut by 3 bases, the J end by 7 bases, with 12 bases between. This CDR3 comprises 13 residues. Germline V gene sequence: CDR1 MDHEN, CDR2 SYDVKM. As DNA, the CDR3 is TGTGCCAGCAGTTTCGCGGGCGCGGGTGGCTACACCTTC. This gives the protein CASSFAGAGGYTF.

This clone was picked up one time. CDR3 loop: CSVDASGIYNEQFF. The CDR3 nucleotides read TGCAGCGTTGACGCTAGCGGAATATACAATGAGCAGTTCTTC. The genes are TRBV29-1 and TRBJ2-1; 7 positions agree with TRBD2. Trimming at V came to 3 bases and at J to 4 bases, leaving 6 bases not matched to a gene. Germline CDR1 is SQVTM and CDR2 is ANQGSEA. This CDR3 region has 14 residues.